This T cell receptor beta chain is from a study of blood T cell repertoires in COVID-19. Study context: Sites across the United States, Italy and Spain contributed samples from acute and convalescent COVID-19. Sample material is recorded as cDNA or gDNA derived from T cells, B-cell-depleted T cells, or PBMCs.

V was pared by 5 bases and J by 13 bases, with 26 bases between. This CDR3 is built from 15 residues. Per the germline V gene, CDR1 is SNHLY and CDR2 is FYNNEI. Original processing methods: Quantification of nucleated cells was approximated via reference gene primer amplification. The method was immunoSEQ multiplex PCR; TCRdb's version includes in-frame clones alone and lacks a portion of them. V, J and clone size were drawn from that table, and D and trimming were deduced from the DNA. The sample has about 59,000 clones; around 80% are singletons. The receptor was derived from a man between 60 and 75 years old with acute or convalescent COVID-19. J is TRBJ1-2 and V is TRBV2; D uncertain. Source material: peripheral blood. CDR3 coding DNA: TGTGCCAGCAGTCGCCAACACCCGCCAGTTCATGACTGCACCTTC. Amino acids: CASSRQHPPVHDCTF.